This T cell receptor beta chain derives from a study of OX40 agonist ivuxolimab in advanced cancers. The study's findings and limits: Relative to CD4+ cells, CD8+ T cells on average had more expanded clones.

Concerning this clone: Antigen: not known.

Germline assignment: CDR1 MNHEY and CDR2 SMNVEV (reference sequence). V was cut by 5 bases and J by 2 bases, with 10 bases left in between. The CDR3 has 14 amino acids. Profiling relied on immunoSEQ multiplex PCR, and the TCRdb table lists in-frame clones only, not all of them. The sample holds over 30,000 clones, around 84% seen once. The source was CD4+ or CD8+ T cells sorted from blood, collected in a trial of the OX40 agonist ivuxolimab. V is TRBV27 and J is TRBJ2-1; perhaps TRBD2 as D (6 bases). The origin of this receptor is an adult with an advanced solid tumor such as melanoma, head and neck, liver or kidney cancer. CDR3 amino acids: CASSQRATYNEQFF. DNA for the CDR3: TGTGCCAGCAGTCAGCGGGCTACCTACAATGAGCAGTTCTTC.